This T cell receptor beta chain was captured in a study of post-analysis software for immune sequencing data. Study in general: Patients had relapsing-remitting, secondary progressive or progressive-relapsing multiple sclerosis; some lacked subtype. Study results and limitations: Patients showed TRBV5-6, TRBV5-1 and TRBV20-1 among a few TRBV segments more frequent than in controls. Those samples that were prepared in the same batch co-clustered strongly by F measure. Significantly lower normalized Chao1 diversity was seen in multiple sclerosis patients than in controls.

This clonotype is a singleton in its sample. Its antigen is as yet unknown. TCR beta libraries were prepared from cDNA with unique molecular identifiers. A population of about 1 to 11 million T cells gave rise to a few hundred thousand cDNA molecules. From the PCR reads, TCRdb called clonotypes with MiXCR, one entry per CDR3 protein. Among around 440,000 distinct CDR3 sequences listed, approximately 46% were seen once. The CDR3 consists of 15 residues. V was pared by 7 bases and J by 4 bases, with 12 bases of the junction left unmatched. CDR1 and CDR2 from the germline V gene are MDHEN and SYDVKM. The chain links TRBV28 to TRBJ1-2; 7 nucleotides align to TRBD1. The clonotype originates from a girl aged 10-17 years with multiple sclerosis. Sequencing was performed on blood. The CDR3 bases are TGTGCCAGCACCCTAAGGGGGCCCCTTCCCTATGGCTACACCTTC. Amino acids: CASTLRGPLPYGYTF.